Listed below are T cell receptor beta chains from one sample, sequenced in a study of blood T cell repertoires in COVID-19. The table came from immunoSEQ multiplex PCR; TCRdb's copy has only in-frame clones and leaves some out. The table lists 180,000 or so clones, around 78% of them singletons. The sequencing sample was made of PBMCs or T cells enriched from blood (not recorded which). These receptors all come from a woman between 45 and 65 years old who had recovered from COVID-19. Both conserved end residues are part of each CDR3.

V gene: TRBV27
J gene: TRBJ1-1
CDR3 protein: CASSPRTGGVRWAFF

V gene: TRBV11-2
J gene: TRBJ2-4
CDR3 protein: CASSLGTGNIQYF

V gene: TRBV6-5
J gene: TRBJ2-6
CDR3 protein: CASSYTGSGANVLTF

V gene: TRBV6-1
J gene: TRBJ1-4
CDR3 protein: CASSDAGTGEKLFF

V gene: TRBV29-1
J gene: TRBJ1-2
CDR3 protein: CSVAGGGSLNYGYTF

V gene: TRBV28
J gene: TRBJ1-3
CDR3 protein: CASRGDKGSGNTIYF

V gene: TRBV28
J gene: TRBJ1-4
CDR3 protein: CASSRQGLGEKLFF

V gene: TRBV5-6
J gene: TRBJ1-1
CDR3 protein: CASSPRRGYTFF

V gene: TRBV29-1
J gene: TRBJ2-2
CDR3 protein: CSADRGANTGELFF

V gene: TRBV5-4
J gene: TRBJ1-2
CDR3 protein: CASSSGTGEYYGYTF

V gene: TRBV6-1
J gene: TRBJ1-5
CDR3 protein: CASSDPSSGGENQPQHF

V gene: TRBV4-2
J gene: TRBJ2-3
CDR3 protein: CASSQDPGGGVTDTQYF

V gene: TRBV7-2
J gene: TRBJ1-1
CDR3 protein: CASSYRGGNTEAFF

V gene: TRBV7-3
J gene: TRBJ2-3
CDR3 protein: CASSLYRTSGNTDTQYF

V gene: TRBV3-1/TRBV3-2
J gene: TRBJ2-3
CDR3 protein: CASSRTSGGADTQYF